This T cell receptor (beta chain) is from a study of naive and memory T cell subsets. Findings of the study overall: From naive to CM, EM and EMRA, diversity decreased and Gini increased. Each distinct alpha or beta sequence counts as one clonotype.

Both TRBC1 and TRBC2 were covered by a beta constant-region primer of two equimolar oligonucleotides. In TCRdb, the UMI-ligation and nested PCR reads were re-called with MiXCR into one record per CDR3 protein. The sample shows fewer than 40,000 distinct CDR3 sequences, approximately 12% of them seen only once. Germline CDR1 is LNHDA and CDR2 is SQIVND (reference sequence). The CDR3 has 15 amino acids. The V segment lost 9 bases and the J segment 6 bases; nucleotides outside the gene matches: 9. On this clonotype itself: Antigen unknown.

Material for sequencing was effector memory CD4+ T cells from blood. The subset was: effector memory, CD45RA- CD27-. V usage is TRBV19 and J usage is TRBJ1-6; TRBD1 matches at 9 bases. The TCR comes from a human donor in good health. CDR3 residues: CASKPGQGSNSPLHF. The CDR3 DNA reads as TGTGCCAGCAAACCGGGACAGGGCTCTAATTCACCCCTCCACTTT.